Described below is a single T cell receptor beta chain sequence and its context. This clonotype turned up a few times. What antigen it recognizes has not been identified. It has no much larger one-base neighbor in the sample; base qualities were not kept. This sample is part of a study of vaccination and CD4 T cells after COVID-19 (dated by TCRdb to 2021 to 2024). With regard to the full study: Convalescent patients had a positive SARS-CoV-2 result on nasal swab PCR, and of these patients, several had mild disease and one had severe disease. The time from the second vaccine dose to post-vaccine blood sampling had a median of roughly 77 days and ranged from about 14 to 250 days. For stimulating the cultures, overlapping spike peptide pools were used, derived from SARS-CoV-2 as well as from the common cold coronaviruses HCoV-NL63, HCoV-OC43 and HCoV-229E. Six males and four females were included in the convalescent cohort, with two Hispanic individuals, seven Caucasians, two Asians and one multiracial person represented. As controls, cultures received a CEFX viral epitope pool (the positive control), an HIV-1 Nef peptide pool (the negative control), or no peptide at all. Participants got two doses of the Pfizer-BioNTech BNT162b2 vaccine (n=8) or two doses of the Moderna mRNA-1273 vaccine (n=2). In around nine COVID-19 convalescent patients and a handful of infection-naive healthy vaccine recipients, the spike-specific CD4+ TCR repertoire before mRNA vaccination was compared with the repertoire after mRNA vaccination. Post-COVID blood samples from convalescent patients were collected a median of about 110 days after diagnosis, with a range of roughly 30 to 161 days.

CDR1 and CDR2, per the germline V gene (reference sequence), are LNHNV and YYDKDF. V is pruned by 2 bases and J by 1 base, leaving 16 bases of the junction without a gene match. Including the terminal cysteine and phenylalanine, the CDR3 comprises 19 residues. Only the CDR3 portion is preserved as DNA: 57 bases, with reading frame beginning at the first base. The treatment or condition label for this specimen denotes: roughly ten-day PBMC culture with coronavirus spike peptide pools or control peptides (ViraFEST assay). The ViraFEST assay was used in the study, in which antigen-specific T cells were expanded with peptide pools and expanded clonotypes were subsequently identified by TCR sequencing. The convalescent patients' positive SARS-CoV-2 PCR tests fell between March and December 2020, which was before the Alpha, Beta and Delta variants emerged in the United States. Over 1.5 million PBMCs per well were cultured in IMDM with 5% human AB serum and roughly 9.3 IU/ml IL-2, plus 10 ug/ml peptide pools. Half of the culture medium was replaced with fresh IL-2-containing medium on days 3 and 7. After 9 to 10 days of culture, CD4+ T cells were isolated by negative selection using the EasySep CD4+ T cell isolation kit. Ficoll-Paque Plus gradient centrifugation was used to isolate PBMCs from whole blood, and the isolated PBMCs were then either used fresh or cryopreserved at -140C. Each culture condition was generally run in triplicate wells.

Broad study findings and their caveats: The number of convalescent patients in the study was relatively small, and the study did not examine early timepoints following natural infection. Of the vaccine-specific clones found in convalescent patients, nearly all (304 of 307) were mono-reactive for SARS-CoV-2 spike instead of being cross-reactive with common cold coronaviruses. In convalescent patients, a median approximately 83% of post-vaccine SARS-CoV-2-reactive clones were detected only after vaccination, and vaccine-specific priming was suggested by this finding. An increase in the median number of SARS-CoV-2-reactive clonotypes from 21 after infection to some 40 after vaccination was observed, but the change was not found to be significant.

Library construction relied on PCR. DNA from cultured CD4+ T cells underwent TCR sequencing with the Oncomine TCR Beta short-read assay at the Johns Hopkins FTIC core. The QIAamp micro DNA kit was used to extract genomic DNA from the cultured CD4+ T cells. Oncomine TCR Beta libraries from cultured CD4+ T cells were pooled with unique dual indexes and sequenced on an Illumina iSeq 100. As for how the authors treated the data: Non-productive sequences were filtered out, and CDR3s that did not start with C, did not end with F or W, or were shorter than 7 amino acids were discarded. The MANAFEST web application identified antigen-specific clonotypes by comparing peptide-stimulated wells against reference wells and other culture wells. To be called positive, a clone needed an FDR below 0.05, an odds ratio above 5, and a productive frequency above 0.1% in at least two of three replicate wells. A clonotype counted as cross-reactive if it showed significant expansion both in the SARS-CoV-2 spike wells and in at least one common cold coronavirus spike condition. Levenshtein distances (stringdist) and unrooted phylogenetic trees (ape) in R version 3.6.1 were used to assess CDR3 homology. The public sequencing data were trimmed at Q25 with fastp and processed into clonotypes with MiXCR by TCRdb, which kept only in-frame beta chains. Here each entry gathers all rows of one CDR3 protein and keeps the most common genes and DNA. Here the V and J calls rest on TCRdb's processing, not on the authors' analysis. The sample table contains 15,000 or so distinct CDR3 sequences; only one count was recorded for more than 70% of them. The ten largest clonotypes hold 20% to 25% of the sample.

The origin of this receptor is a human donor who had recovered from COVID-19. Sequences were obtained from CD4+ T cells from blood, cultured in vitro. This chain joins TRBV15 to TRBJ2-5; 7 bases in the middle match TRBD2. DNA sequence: TGTGCCACCAGCAGATTGGGGTTATTGGGGAGGGTCTCCCAAGAGACCCAGTACTTC. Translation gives CATSRLGLLGRVSQETQYF.